The 11 T cell receptor beta chains below come from one sample, sequenced in a study of cytomegalovirus exposure and HLA in healthy donors. In the PCR, 60 Vbeta and 13 Jbeta primers were used. The repertoire was sequenced with immunoSEQ multiplex PCR; TCRdb's copy has only in-frame clones and lacks some. The table has under 200,000 clones, 65% to 80% seen once. The sequencing input was PBMCs. The receptors were sampled from a woman in her 40s in good health and CMV-seronegative.

With regard to this clone: The sample has other DNA sequences that encode this CDR3 too. The V call is TRBV6-5, the J call TRBJ2-1, with TRBD1 identical over 9 bases. This CDR3 contains 15 residues. From germline, CDR1 is MNHEY and CDR2 SVGAGI. Trimming at V came to 4 bases and at J to 1 base, leaving 2 bases not matched to a gene. CDR3 amino acids: CASSSTGGSYNEQFF. The CDR3 nucleotides read TGTGCCAGCAGTTCGACAGGGGGGTCCTACAATGAGCAGTTCTTC.

This chain uses TRBV7-2 with TRBJ1-2; D perhaps matches TRBD1 (5 bases). The CDR3 is 14 amino acids. The V gene's germline CDR1 is SGHTA and CDR2 FQGNSA. V lost 1 base, J lost 8 bases, and 14 bases lay in between. This CDR3 is CASSLGGGSQGYTF. The CDR3, as DNA: TGTGCCAGCAGCTTAGGGGGGGGTTCCCAGGGCTACACCTTC.

The sample holds one count of this clone. V is TRBV9 and J is TRBJ1-2; possibly TRBD1 for D (5 bases). This CDR3 is 14 amino acids long. From germline, CDR1 is SGDLS and CDR2 YYNGEE. V was cut by 0 bases and J by 7 bases, with 13 bases left in between. For the CDR3, the DNA is TGTGCCAGCAGCGTAGCTGGTGGGGCGCTTGGCTACACCTTC. It is translated as CASSVAGGALGYTF.

The chain employs TRBV4-1 and TRBJ2-1, with D tentatively TRBD1 (5 bases). CDR3 length equals 13 residues. V shed 0 bases and J shed 12 bases, with 12 bases lying between them. Germline V gives CDR1 MGHRA, CDR2 YSYEKL. The CDR3 loop reads CASSQDRAIGQFF. CDR3 coding DNA: TGCGCCAGCAGCCAAGACAGGGCGATAGGGCAGTTCTTC.

This rearrangement joins TRBV28 to TRBJ2-7; TRBD1 is a possible D gene (5 bases). The V gene's germline CDR1 is MDHEN and CDR2 SYDVKM. This CDR3 is 13 amino acids long. The ends were cut back, 7 bases at V and 2 bases at J, with 12 bases in the middle. Here the CDR3 reads CASNPAQAYEQYF. The DNA for the CDR3 is TGTGCCAGCAACCCCGCACAGGCCTACGAGCAGTACTTC.

This clone was seen a single time. The chain joins TRBV28 to TRBJ1-2; possibly TRBD1 for D (6 bases). This CDR3 region has 12 residues. Looked up from germline, CDR1 is MDHEN and CDR2 is SYDVKM. Trimming stripped 5 bases from V and 5 bases from J, with 9 bases between. Written as DNA, the CDR3 is TGTGCCAGCAGTAGCGGACAGTATGGCTACACCTTC. The encoded protein is CASSSGQYGYTF.

This clone showed up just a few times. The chain employs TRBV5-6 and TRBJ2-7, with a tentative D call TRBD2 (6 bases). From germline, CDR1 is SGHDT and CDR2 YYEEEE. Trimming shortened V by 5 bases and J by 0 bases, and 18 bases separated the two germline ends. CDR3 size: 16 residues. CDR3 nucleotides: TGTGCCAGCAGGAGGGGTGGAGGGCCTATCTCCTACGAGCAGTACTTC. Translation: CASRRGGGPISYEQYF. The variable domain in full, completed from reference TRBV5-6 and TRBJ2-7, reads DAGVTQSPTHLIKTRGQQVTLRCSPKSGHDTVSWYQQALGQGPQFIFQYYEEEERQRGNFPDRFSGHQFPNYSSELNVNALLLGDSALYLCASRRGGGPISYEQYFGPGTRLTVT.

The genes are TRBV29-1 and TRBJ1-1; D is possibly TRBD1 (6 bases). The CDR3 length is 13 residues. Germline assignment: CDR1 SQVTM and CDR2 ANQGSEA. Trimming shortened V by 6 bases and J by 5 bases, and 16 bases separated the two germline ends. CDR3 bases: TGCAGCGTCCTCAGGGGATTGGGGACTGAAGCTTTCTTT. Translating gives CSVLRGLGTEAFF.

The chain has TRBV2 and TRBJ2-1; 14 bases align to TRBD2. The CDR3 runs to 15 residues. The germline V gene has CDR1 SNHLY and CDR2 FYNNEI. The trim removed 4 bases at V and 9 bases at J, leaving 5 bases unmatched. The CDR3 DNA is TGTGCCAGCAGTGGACTAGCGGGGGGGCGGTCTGAGCAGTTCTTC. Its translation is CASSGLAGGRSEQFF.

The rearrangement links TRBV7-9 to TRBJ2-3, with TRBD1 as a possible D gene (6 bases). Germline-derived CDR1 and CDR2 are SEHNR and FQNEAQ (reference sequence). The CDR3 extends over 15 amino acids. V lost 5 bases and J 2 bases, leaving 14 bases between the germline ends. CDR3 sequence: CASSQTRGVTDTQYF. Here the CDR3 DNA reads TGTGCCAGCAGCCAGACCAGGGGAGTCACAGATACGCAGTATTTT.

This chain joins TRBV5-1 and TRBJ1-2; 7 positions agree with TRBD1. Trimming removed 5 bases from V and 7 bases from J; junction bases left unmatched: 14. The CDR3 is 15 residues long. Germline lookup yields CDR1 SGHRS and CDR2 YFSETQ. In nucleotides, the CDR3 is TGCGCCAGCAGGGGGACAGACCTGATGGCGGGTGGCTACACCTTC. Protein product: CASRGTDLMAGGYTF.